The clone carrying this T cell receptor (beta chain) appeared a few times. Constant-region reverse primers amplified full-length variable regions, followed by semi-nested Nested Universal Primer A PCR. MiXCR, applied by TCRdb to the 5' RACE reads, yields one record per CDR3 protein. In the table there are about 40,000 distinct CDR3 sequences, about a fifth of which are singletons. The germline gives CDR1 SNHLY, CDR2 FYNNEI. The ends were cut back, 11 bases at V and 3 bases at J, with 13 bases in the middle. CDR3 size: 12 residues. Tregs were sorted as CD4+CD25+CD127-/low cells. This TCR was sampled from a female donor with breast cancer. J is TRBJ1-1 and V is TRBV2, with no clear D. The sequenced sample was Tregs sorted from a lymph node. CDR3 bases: TGTGCCGGATATCTTCGGCACACTGAAGCTTTCTTT. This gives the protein CAGYLRHTEAFF.